This T cell receptor beta chain was recorded in a study of glioma-infiltrating T cells. Study-wide background: Dexamethasone exposure before glioma surgery was limited to six or fewer days.

The CDR3 spans 13 residues. Germline-derived CDR1 and CDR2 are DFQATT and SNEGSKA (reference sequence). The V and J ends lost 3 bases and 4 bases, in that order; junction bases with no gene match: 6. This clonotype was recorded at least ten times. The antigen remains undetermined. Using RNA template, CDR3s of TCR alpha and beta were amplified with iRepertoire arm-PCR. Tissue mRNA or PBMC total RNA, 100-400 ng, went into one-step reverse transcription and amplification. TCRdb redid the calling of the multiplex PCR reads with MiXCR, one entry per CDR3 protein. In the table there are about 410,000 distinct CDR3 sequences, 41% of which are singletons. General study findings and limits: Gliomas, especially low-grade, showed above-expected tissue-blood divergence; non-neoplastic patients showed below.

Sequencing used glioma tissue, nonneoplastic brain tissue, or PBMCs (not recorded which). The TCR sequence derives from a human donor with low-grade glioma or glioblastoma, undergoing nonglioma brain surgery, or in good health (not recorded which). V is TRBV20-1 and J is TRBJ2-7, with 7 bases matching TRBD1. The CDR3 bases are TGCAGTGCTAGTCAGGGGGTCAGATACGAGCAGTACTTC. It specifies CSASQGVRYEQYF.